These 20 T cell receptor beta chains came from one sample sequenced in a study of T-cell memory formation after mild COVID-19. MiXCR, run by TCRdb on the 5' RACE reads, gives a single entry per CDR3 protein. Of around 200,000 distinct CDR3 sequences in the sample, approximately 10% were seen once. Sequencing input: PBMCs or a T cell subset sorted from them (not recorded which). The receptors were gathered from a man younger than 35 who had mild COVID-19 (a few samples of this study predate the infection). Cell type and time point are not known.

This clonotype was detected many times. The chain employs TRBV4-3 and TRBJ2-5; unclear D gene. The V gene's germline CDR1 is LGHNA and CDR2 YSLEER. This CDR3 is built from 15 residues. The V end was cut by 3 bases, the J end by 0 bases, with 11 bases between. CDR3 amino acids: CASSHALGYQETQYF. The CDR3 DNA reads TGCGCCAGCAGCCATGCTCTAGGCTACCAAGAGACCCAGTACTTC.

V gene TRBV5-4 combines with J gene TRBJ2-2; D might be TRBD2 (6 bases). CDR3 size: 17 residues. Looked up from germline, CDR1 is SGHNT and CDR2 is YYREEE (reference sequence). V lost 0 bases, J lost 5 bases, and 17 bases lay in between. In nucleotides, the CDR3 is TGTGCCAGCAGCTTGGCCAACCGGGGGATGTGGACCGGGGAGCTGTTTTTT. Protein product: CASSLANRGMWTGELFF.

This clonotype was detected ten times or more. The DNA of the CDR3 is TGTGCCAGCAGTTCCCTGGATGATACGCAGTATTTT. It encodes CASSSLDDTQYF. This chain connects TRBV11-3 to TRBJ2-3; D gene uncertain. The CDR3 covers 12 residues. CDR1 and CDR2 (germline): SGHNT, YENEEA. V lost 6 bases, J lost 6 bases, and 10 bases lay in between. The complete variable domain, with remaining parts taken from reference TRBV11-3 and TRBJ2-3, reads EAGVVQSPRYKIIEKKQPVAFWCNPISGHNTLYWYLQNLGQGPELLIRYENEEAVDDSQLPKDRFSAERLKGVDSTLKIQPAELGDSAVYLCASSSLDDTQYFGPGTRLTVL.

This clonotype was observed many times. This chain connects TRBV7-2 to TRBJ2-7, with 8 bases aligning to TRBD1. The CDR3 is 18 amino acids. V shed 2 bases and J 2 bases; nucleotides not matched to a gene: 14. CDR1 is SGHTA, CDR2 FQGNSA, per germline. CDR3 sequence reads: CASSLSAAGGEWAYEQYV. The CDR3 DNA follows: TGTGCCAGCAGCTTAAGTGCCGCAGGGGGCGAGTGGGCCTACGAGCAGTACGTC.

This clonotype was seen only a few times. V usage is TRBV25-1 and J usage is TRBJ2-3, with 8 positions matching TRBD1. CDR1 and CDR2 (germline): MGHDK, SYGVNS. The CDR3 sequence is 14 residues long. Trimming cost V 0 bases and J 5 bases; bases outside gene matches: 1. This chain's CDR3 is CASSEYTGGDTQYF. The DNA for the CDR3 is TGTGCCAGCAGTGAATATACAGGGGGAGATACGCAGTATTTT.

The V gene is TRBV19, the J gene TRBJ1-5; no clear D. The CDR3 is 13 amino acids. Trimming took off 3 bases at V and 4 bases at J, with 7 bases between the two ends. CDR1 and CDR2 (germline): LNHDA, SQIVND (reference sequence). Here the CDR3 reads CASSIGENQPQHF. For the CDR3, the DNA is TGTGCCAGTAGTATTGGAGAGAATCAGCCCCAGCATTTT.

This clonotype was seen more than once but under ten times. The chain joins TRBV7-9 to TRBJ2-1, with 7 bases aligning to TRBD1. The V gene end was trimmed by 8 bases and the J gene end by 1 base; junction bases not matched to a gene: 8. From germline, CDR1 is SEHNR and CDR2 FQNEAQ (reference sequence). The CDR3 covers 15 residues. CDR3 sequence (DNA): TGTGCCAGCTCCGAGAGGGGGCGATCCTACAATGAGCAGTTCTTC. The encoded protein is CASSERGRSYNEQFF.

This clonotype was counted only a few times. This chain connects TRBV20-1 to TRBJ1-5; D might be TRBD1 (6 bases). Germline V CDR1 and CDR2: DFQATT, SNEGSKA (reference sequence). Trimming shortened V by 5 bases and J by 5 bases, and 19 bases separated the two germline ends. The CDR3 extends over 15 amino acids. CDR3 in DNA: TGCAGTGCTCCCCTATGGTCAGGGGAGGATCAGCCCCAGCATTTT. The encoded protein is CSAPLWSGEDQPQHF.

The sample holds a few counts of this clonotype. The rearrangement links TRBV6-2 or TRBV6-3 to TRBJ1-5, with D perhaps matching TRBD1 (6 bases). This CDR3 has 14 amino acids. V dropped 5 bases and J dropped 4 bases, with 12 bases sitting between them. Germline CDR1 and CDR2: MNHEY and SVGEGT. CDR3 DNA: TGTGCCAGCAGTACGCGGACAGAAAATCAGCCCCAGCATTTT. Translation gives CASSTRTENQPQHF.

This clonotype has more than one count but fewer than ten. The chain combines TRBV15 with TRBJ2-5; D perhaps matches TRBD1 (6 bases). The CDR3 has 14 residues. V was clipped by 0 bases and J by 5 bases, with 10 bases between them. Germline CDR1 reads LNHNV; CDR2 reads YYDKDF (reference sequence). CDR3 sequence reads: CATSRDRGVETQYF. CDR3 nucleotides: TGTGCCACCAGCAGAGACAGGGGCGTCGAGACCCAGTACTTC.

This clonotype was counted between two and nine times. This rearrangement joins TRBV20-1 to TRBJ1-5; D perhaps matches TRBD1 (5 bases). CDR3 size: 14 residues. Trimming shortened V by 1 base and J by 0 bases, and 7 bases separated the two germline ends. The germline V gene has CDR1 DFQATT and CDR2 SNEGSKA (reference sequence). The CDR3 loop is CSARADSSNQPQHF. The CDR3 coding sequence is TGCAGTGCTAGAGCTGACAGTAGCAATCAGCCCCAGCATTTT.

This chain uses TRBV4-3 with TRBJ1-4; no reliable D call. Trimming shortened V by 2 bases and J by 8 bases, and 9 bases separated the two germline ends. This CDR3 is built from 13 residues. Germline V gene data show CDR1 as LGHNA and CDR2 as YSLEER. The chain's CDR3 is CASSQLTGEKLFF. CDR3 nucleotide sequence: TGCGCCAGCAGCCAACTTACTGGGGAAAAACTGTTTTTT.

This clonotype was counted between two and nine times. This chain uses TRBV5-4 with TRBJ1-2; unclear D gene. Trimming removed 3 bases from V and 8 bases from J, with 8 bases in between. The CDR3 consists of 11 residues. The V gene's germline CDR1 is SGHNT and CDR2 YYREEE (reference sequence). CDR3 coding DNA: TGTGCCAGCAGCTGGATATGGGGCTACACCTTC. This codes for CASSWIWGYTF.

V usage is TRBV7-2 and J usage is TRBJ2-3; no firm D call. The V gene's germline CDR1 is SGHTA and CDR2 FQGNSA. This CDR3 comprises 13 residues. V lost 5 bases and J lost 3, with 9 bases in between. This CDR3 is CASSQGWTDTQYF. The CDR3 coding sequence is TGTGCCAGCAGCCAAGGCTGGACAGATACGCAGTATTTT.

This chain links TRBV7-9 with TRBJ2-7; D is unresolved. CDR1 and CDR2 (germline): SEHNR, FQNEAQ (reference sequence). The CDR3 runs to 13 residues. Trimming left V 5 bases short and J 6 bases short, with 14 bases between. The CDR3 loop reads CASSAGGVGEQYV. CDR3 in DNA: TGTGCCAGCAGCGCCGGTGGGGTTGGCGAGCAGTACGTC.

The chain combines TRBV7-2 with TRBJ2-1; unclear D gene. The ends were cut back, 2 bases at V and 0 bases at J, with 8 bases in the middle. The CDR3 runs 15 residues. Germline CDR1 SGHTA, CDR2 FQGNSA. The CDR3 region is CASSLRAFSYNEQFF. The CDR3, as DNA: TGTGCCAGCAGCTTAAGGGCCTTCTCCTACAATGAGCAGTTCTTC.

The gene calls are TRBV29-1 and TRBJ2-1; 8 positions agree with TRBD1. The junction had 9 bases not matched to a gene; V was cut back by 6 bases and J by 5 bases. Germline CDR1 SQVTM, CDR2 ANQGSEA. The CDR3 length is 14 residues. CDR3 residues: CSVRQGARNNEQFF. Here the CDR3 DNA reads TGCAGCGTGCGCCAGGGGGCGCGGAACAATGAGCAGTTCTTC.

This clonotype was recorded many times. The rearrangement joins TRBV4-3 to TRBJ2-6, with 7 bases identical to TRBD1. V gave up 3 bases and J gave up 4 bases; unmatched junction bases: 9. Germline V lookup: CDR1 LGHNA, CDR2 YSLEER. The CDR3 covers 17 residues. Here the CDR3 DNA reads TGCGCCAGCAGCCAGAGAGGGGGCCTTTCCGGGGCCAACGTCCTGACTTTC. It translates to CASSQRGGLSGANVLTF.

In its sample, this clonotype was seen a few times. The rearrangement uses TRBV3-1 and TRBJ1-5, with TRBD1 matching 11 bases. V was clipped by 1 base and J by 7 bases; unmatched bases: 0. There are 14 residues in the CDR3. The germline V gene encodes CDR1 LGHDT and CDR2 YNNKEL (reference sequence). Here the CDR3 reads CASSQGTGGQPQHF. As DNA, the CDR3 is TGTGCCAGCAGCCAAGGGACAGGGGGCCAGCCCCAGCATTTT.

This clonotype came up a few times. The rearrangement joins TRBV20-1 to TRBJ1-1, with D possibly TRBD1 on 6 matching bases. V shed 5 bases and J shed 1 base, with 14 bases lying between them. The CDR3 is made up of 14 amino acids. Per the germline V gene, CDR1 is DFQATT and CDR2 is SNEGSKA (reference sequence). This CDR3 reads CSAPRGAWNTEAFF. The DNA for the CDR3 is TGCAGTGCTCCCCGGGGGGCGTGGAACACTGAAGCTTTCTTT.